This T cell receptor beta chain stems from a study of blood T cell repertoires in COVID-19. Looking at the study overall: COVID-19 samples from acute and convalescent phases originated in the United States, Italy and Spain.

Germline values: CDR1 MDHEN, CDR2 SYDVKM. Losses at the gene ends were 4 bases for V and 3 bases for J; bases not matched to a gene: 8. This CDR3 contains 15 residues. Methods used by the authors: Estimated nucleated cell counts came from reference gene primer amplification. Libraries were prepared by immunoSEQ multiplex PCR; TCRdb keeps only in-frame clonotypes and omits some of them. That table furnishes V, J and clone size, whereas the DNA furnished D and trimming. Counted here are about 110,000 clones, 70% to 90% occurring once; the ten biggest clones make up 1% to 1.4%. The sample was peripheral blood. The source of this sequence is a human donor in a cohort sampled during active COVID-19. The V gene is TRBV28, the J gene TRBJ2-5, with 7 bases fitting TRBD1. In nucleotides, the CDR3 is TGTGCCAGCAGTTCGCATCAAGGGGGCAAAGAGACCCAGTACTTC. Protein: CASSSHQGGKETQYF.